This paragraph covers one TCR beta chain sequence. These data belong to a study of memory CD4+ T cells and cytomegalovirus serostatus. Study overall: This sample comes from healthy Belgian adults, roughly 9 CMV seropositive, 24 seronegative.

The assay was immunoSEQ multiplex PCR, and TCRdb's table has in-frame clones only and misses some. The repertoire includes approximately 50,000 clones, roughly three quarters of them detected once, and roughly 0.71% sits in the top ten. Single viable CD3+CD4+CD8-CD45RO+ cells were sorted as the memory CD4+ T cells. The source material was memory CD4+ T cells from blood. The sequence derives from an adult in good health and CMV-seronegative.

Here the CDR3 DNA reads TGTGCCAGCAGCTTTGGGGGACAGGGAGAGACCCAGTACTTC. Translation gives CASSFGGQGETQYF. The chain recombines TRBV5-6 with TRBJ2-5, with TRBD1 identical over 9 bases. With V trimmed by 2 bases and J by 4 bases, 3 bases remained unmatched. Germline CDR1 SGHDT, CDR2 YYEEEE. The CDR3 is 14 residues long.